This T cell receptor (beta chain) appears in the sequencing data of a study of OX40 agonist ivuxolimab in advanced cancers. Libraries were prepared by immunoSEQ multiplex PCR; TCRdb keeps only in-frame clonotypes and omits some of them. There are 80,000 to 100,000 clones in the sample; roughly 91% occur only once, and less than 0.35% lies in the top ten. The V end lost 0 bases, the J end lost 5 bases, and 13 bases lay between the germline ends. The germline V gene encodes CDR1 MNHEY and CDR2 SVGAGI. The CDR3 sequence is 15 residues long. This clone showed up just a few times. The sample here was CD4+ or CD8+ T cells sorted from blood, taken in a trial of the OX40 agonist ivuxolimab. The TCR originated in an adult with an advanced solid tumor such as melanoma, head and neck, liver or kidney cancer. The rearrangement links TRBV6-5 to TRBJ1-2; D perhaps matches TRBD1 (5 bases). CDR3 in DNA: TGTGCCAGCAGTTACTCGCGAAGTCAGGGATATGGCTACACCTTC. Its protein is CASSYSRSQGYGYTF.